The 20 T cell receptor beta chains below all came from one sample that was sequenced in a study of neurological immune-mediated disorders. TCRdb processed the 5' RACE reads anew with MiXCR; each CDR3 protein has one entry. The sample shows about 50,000 distinct CDR3 sequences, about 9.3% of them seen only once. What was sequenced was PBMCs. Source of these receptors: a man aged 70-80 years with HTLV-1-associated myelopathy (HAM/TSP).

This clonotype was counted ten times or more. The chain combines TRBV6-5 with TRBJ2-2, with D unresolved. CDR3 length equals 15 residues. Trimming took off 6 bases at V and 2 bases at J, with 13 bases between the two ends. Per the germline V gene, CDR1 is MNHEY and CDR2 is SVGAGI. For the CDR3, the DNA is TGTGCCAGCAGACCCATACGCGGAAACACCGGGGAGCTGTTTTTT. It translates to CASRPIRGNTGELFF.

This clonotype appeared many times. The V gene is TRBV5-5, the J gene TRBJ1-5; the D is unclear. Trimming removed 0 bases from V and 0 bases from J, with 10 bases in between. The CDR3 has 16 amino acids. In germline, CDR1 is SGHKS, CDR2 YYEKEE (reference sequence). Here the CDR3 reads CASSLAGQYSNQPQHF. The CDR3 DNA follows: TGTGCCAGCAGCTTGGCCGGTCAGTATAGCAATCAGCCCCAGCATTTT. Variable domain in full (rest from reference TRBV5-5 and TRBJ1-5): DAGVTQSPTHLIKTRGQQVTLRCSPISGHKSVSWYQQVLGQGPQFIFQYYEKEERGRGNFPDRFSARQFPNYSSELNVNALLLGDSALYLCASSLAGQYSNQPQHFGDGTRLSIL.

A word on this clonotype: The junction does not match germline at one end; this may be a read error. The chain has TRBV6-1 and TRBJ1-5; the match to TRBD1 covers 8 bases. Germline V gene sequence: CDR1 MNHNS, CDR2 SASEGT. CDR3 length: 16 amino acids. The CDR3 is CSSSGHWTGSNQPQHF. The CDR3 coding sequence is TGTTCCAGCAGTGGACATTGGACAGGGAGCAATCAGCCCCAGCATTTT.

The CDR3 loop is CASSPGVSYEQYF. Here the CDR3 DNA reads TGCGCCAGCAGCCCAGGGGTTTCCTACGAGCAGTACTTC. The chain uses TRBV4-1 and TRBJ2-7, with a tentative D call TRBD1 (6 bases). Trimming removed 4 bases at V and 1 base at J, with 8 bases between. The CDR3 spans 13 residues. CDR1 and CDR2 from the germline V gene are MGHRA and YSYEKL.

This clonotype was seen at least ten times. The chain joins TRBV6-2 or TRBV6-3 to TRBJ2-5, with TRBD2 matching 14 bases. This CDR3 spans 15 amino acids. The germline V gene encodes CDR1 MNHEY and CDR2 SVGEGT. Germline trimming cut 6 bases from V and 7 bases from J; bases unmatched to any gene: 7. The CDR3 spells CASSAGTSGSWTQYF. The DNA for the CDR3 is TGTGCCAGCAGCGCCGGGACTAGCGGGAGTTGGACCCAGTACTTC.

This clonotype was seen many times. The chain has TRBV20-1 and TRBJ2-7; a possible D gene is TRBD2 (5 bases). Deletions cut 0 bases from V and 0 bases from J, with 9 bases between. The CDR3 consists of 14 residues. CDR1 and CDR2 from the germline V gene are DFQATT and SNEGSKA (reference sequence). The CDR3 protein is CSAREDLFSYEQYF. CDR3 bases: TGCAGTGCTAGAGAGGACTTATTCTCCTACGAGCAGTACTTC.

A few counts support this clonotype. The J gene is TRBJ2-1, the V gene TRBV7-6; 7 nucleotides align to TRBD2. With 5 bases clipped from V and 0 bases from J, the junction kept 7 bases outside the gene matches. The germline CDR1 and CDR2 sequences are SGHVS and FNYEAQ. This CDR3 spans 16 amino acids. CDR3 bases: TGTGCCAGCAGCAAAGCTAGCGGAAGCTCCTACAATGAGCAGTTCTTC. Its protein is CASSKASGSSYNEQFF.

This clonotype has ten or more counts. The chain links TRBV7-2 to TRBJ2-7; 8 bases line up with TRBD1. CDR3 size: 14 residues. The germline CDR1 and CDR2 sequences are SGHTA and FQGNSA. The J segment lost 5 bases and the V segment lost 7 bases, leaving 10 bases of the junction unmatched. CDR3 bases: TGTGCCAGCAAATTCGAGACAGGGGCTAACGAGCAGTACTTC. It is translated as CASKFETGANEQYF.

This clonotype was seen at least ten times. This sequence joins TRBV27 and TRBJ2-7; 9 bases match TRBD2. V shed 6 bases, J shed 4 bases, and the junction held 7 bases outside the gene matches. The CDR3 runs 14 residues. Germline loops: CDR1 MNHEY, CDR2 SMNVEV (reference sequence). In DNA form, the CDR3 reads TGTGCCAGCAGAGCTAGCGGGAAAAGGTACGAGCAGTACTTC. Its translation is CASRASGKRYEQYF.

Ten or more counts support this clonotype. The V gene is TRBV12-3 or TRBV12-4, the J gene TRBJ2-3, with a possible D match to TRBD2 (6 bases). The CDR3 has 13 amino acids. V dropped 8 bases and J dropped 1 base, with 10 bases sitting between them. The DNA of the CDR3 is TGTGCCAGCGGAGGGCGGGGCACAGATACGCAGTATTTT. This encodes CASGGRGTDTQYF.

This clonotype showed up many times. This chain uses TRBV24-1 with TRBJ2-5; D might be TRBD2 (5 bases). Trimming removed 3 bases at V and 5 bases at J, with 18 bases between. The CDR3 sequence is 16 residues long. The germline gives CDR1 KGHDR, CDR2 SFDVKD. The CDR3 bases are TGTGCCACCAGTGATCCGGGCGGAGGATACGAGGAGACCCAGTACTTC. It yields the protein CATSDPGGGYEETQYF.

This clonotype was picked up many times. The chain couples TRBV4-1 to TRBJ2-3, with 9 positions matching TRBD2. The germline CDR1 and CDR2 sequences are MGHRA and YSYEKL. Trimming took 1 base from V and 1 from J; bases not matched to a gene: 3. This CDR3 contains 16 residues. Here the CDR3 DNA reads TGCGCCAGCAGCCAAGGGGGGACTAGCCGCACAGATACGCAGTATTTT. This gives the protein CASSQGGTSRTDTQYF.

This clonotype rates as medium-sized. The rearrangement uses TRBV10-3 and TRBJ2-7; possible D gene TRBD1, 5 bases. The CDR3 consists of 12 residues. V lost 10 bases, J lost 2 bases, and 12 bases lay in between. The germline V gene encodes CDR1 ENHRY and CDR2 SYGVKD. As DNA, the CDR3 is TGTGCCAGGGTACTACAGGCCTACGAGCAGTACTTC. Translation gives CARVLQAYEQYF.

This clonotype was seen ten or more times. The chain joins TRBV5-5 to TRBJ1-3; 7 bases fit TRBD1. This CDR3 comprises 13 residues. Losses at the gene ends were 5 bases for V and 5 bases for J; bases not matched to a gene: 4. CDR1 and CDR2 from the germline V gene are SGHKS and YYEKEE (reference sequence). The CDR3 coding sequence is TGTGCCAGCAGTCCGGGACAGAGAAACACCATATATTTT. It encodes CASSPGQRNTIYF.

This clonotype was recorded many times. This sequence joins TRBV2 and TRBJ1-2; TRBD1 aligns across 7 bases. The J segment lost 7 bases and the V segment lost 4 bases, leaving 9 bases of the junction unmatched. The CDR3 has 14 amino acids. Germline CDR1 SNHLY, CDR2 FYNNEI. For the CDR3, the DNA is TGTGCCAGCAGTGGGGGTCAGGGGGTGGCTGGCTACACCTTC. This encodes CASSGGQGVAGYTF.

This clonotype has ten or more counts. The gene calls are TRBV11-2 and TRBJ2-6; the D gene is possibly TRBD1 (7 bases). The length of the CDR3 is 18 residues. Deletions cut 4 bases from V and 3 bases from J, with 19 bases between. Germline values: CDR1 SGHAT, CDR2 FQNNGV. The CDR3 bases are TGTGCCAGCAGCTATATTGGCAGGGGGGTCGGTGGGGCCAACGTCCTGACTTTC. It codes for CASSYIGRGVGGANVLTF.

This clonotype came up many times. The chain is built from TRBV7-2 and TRBJ2-3; TRBD2 aligns across 9 bases. This CDR3 comprises 16 residues. CDR1 and CDR2 from the germline V gene are SGHTA and FQGNSA. V shed 1 base, J shed 8 bases, and the junction held 10 bases outside the gene matches. CDR3 nucleotide sequence: TGTGCCAGCAGCTTAGTTAGTAGCGGGAGTACATCTACGCAGTATTTT. It encodes CASSLVSSGSTSTQYF. The entire variable domain, with the rest obtained from reference TRBV7-2 and TRBJ2-3, is as follows: GAGVSQSPSNKVTEKGKDVELRCDPISGHTALYWYRQSLGQGLEFLIYFQGNSAPDKSGLPSDRFSAERTGGSVSTLTIQRTQQEDSAVYLCASSLVSSGSTSTQYFGPGTRLTVL.

This clonotype was seen repeatedly, ten times or more. The J gene is TRBJ2-2, the V gene TRBV10-3; the D is unclear. There are 14 residues in the CDR3. V dropped 2 bases and J dropped 3 bases, with 7 bases sitting between them. Per the germline V gene, CDR1 is ENHRY and CDR2 is SYGVKD. The CDR3 sequence is CAISEQLYTGELFF. In DNA form, the CDR3 reads TGTGCCATCAGTGAGCAACTCTACACCGGGGAGCTGTTTTTT.

This clonotype occurred many times. V and J are TRBV7-2 and TRBJ2-1; 10 bases align to TRBD2. The germline CDR1 and CDR2 sequences are SGHTA and FQGNSA. The CDR3 is made up of 16 amino acids. V was pared by 5 bases and J by 8 bases, with 12 bases of the junction left unmatched. CDR3 DNA: TGTGCCAGCAGCCAAACCGGGACTAGCGTGACTTATGAGCAGTTCTTC. Translation gives CASSQTGTSVTYEQFF.

This chain connects TRBV3-1 to TRBJ1-1, with D uncertain. Germline assignment: CDR1 LGHDT and CDR2 YNNKEL (reference sequence). CDR3 size: 11 residues. V lost 8 bases to trimming and J lost 10 bases, with 14 bases between them. The CDR3 sequence: CASEGGVAAFF. The CDR3 coding sequence is TGTGCCAGCGAAGGAGGCGTTGCAGCTTTCTTT. Together with reference TRBV3-1 and TRBJ1-1, the CDR3 gives the full variable domain: DTAVSQTPKYLVTQMGNDKSIKCEQNLGHDTMYWYKQDSKKFLKIMFSYNNKELIINETVPNRFSPKSPDKAHLNLHINSLELGDSAVYFCASEGGVAAFFGQGTRLTVV.